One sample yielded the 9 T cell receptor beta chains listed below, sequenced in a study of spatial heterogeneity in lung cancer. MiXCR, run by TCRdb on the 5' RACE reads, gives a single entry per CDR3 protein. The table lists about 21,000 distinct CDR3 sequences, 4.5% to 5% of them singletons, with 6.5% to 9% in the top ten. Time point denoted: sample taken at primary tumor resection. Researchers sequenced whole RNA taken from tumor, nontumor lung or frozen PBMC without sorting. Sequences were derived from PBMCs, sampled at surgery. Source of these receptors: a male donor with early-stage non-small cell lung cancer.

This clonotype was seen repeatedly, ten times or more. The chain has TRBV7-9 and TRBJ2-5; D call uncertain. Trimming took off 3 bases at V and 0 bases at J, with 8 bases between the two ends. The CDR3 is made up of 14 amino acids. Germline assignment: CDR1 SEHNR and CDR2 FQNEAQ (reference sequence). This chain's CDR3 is CASSFLTDQETQYF. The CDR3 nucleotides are TGTGCCAGCAGCTTTCTAACAGACCAAGAGACCCAGTACTTC.

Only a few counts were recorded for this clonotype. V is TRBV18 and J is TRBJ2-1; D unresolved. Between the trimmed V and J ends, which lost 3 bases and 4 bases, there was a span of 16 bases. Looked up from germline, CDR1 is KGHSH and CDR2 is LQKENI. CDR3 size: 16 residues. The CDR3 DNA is TGTGCCAGCTCACCCCCTCAGGCAGGAAGGTACAATGAGCAGTTCTTC. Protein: CASSPPQAGRYNEQFF.

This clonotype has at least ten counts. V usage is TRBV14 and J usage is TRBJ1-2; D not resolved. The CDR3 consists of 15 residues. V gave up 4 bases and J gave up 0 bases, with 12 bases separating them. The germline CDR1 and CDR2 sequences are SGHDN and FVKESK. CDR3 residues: CASSPQVFSNYGYTF. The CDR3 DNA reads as TGTGCCAGCAGCCCTCAGGTTTTTTCTAACTATGGCTACACCTTC.

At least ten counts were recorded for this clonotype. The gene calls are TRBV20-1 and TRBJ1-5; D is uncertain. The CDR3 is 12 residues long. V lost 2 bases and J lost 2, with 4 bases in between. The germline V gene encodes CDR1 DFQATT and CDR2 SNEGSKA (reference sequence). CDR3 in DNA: TGCAGTGCTAGAATGGGCAATCAGCCCCAGCATTTT. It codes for CSARMGNQPQHF.

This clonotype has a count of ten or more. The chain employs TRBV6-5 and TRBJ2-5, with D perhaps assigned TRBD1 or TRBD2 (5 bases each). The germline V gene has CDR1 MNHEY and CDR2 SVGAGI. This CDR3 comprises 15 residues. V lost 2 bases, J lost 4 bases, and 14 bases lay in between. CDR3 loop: CASSYLAGRGETQYF. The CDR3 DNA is TGTGCCAGCAGTTACCTAGCAGGGAGAGGAGAGACCCAGTACTTC.

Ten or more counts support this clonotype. In DNA form, the CDR3 reads TGTGCCAGCAGCCAAGGTGAAGGGTGGTCCTACGAGCAGTACTTC. It codes for CASSQGEGWSYEQYF. This chain connects TRBV4-2 to TRBJ2-7; D call uncertain. This CDR3 comprises 15 residues. Germline CDR1 reads LGHNA; CDR2 reads YNFKEQ. V gave up 1 base and J gave up 1 base, with 11 bases separating them.

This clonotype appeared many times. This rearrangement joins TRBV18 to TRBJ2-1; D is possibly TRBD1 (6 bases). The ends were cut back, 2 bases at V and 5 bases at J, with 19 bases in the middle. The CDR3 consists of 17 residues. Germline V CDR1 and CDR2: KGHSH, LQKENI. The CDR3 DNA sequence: TGTGCCAGCTCACCAGGGGCGGGCCCGGGACAACACAATGAGCAGTTCTTC. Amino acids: CASSPGAGPGQHNEQFF.

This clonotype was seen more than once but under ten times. The CDR3 nucleotides are TGTGCCAGCACCCCACTAGCATTTCCAGATACGCAGTATTTT. Translated: CASTPLAFPDTQYF. The chain combines TRBV7-9 with TRBJ2-3; D perhaps matches TRBD2 (6 bases). The CDR3 covers 14 residues. Germline assignment: CDR1 SEHNR and CDR2 FQNEAQ (reference sequence). Trimming left V 7 bases short and J 4 bases short, with 15 bases between.

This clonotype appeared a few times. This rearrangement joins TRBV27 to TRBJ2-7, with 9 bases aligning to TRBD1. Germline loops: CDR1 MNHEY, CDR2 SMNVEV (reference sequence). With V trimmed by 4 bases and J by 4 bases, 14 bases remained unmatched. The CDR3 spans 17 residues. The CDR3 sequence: CASSSNQQGAKSYEQYF. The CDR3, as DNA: TGTGCCAGCAGTTCTAATCAACAGGGGGCAAAGTCGTACGAGCAGTACTTC.